This T cell receptor beta chain was found in a study of CD8 T cells in ankylosing spondylitis. The length of the CDR3 is 14 residues. Germline V gives CDR1 GTSNPN, CDR2 SVGIG (reference sequence). V lost 3 bases, J lost 2 bases, and 0 bases stayed unmatched. General study findings and limits: Several of the motif variants were reported before in synovial fluid and blood from reactive arthritis. From matched ankylosing spondylitis synovial fluid, disease-linked clones were reportedly recovered at significantly enriched levels. Clones linked with disease were CD8+ and fairly uncommon in the peripheral blood. Roughly eight highly homologous variants made up a TCR beta motif that seemed to typify ankylosing spondylitis blood.

Generation of TCR beta libraries employed quantitative 5'-RACE incorporating molecular barcodes. TCRdb reanalysed the 5' RACE reads using MiXCR and keeps one entry per CDR3 protein. The profile shows roughly 490,000 distinct CDR3 sequences, about 5% of them singletons. In the case of this clonotype: As yet, its antigen is unknown.

This receptor was identified in a male donor with ankylosing spondylitis. Sequencing was carried out using blood, either unsorted or a sorted T cell fraction (not recorded which). The rearrangement links TRBV30 to TRBJ2-1; 11 bases align to TRBD2. CDR3 sequence: CAWRGLAAYNEQFF. CDR3 bases: TGTGCCTGGAGGGGACTAGCGGCCTACAATGAGCAGTTCTTC. Supplemented by reference TRBV30 and TRBJ2-1, the full variable domain reads SQTIHQWPATLVQPVGSPLSLECTVEGTSNPNLYWYRQAAGRGLQLLFYSVGIGQISSEVPQNLSASRPQDRQFILSSKKLLLSDSGFYLCAWRGLAAYNEQFFGPGTRLTVL.